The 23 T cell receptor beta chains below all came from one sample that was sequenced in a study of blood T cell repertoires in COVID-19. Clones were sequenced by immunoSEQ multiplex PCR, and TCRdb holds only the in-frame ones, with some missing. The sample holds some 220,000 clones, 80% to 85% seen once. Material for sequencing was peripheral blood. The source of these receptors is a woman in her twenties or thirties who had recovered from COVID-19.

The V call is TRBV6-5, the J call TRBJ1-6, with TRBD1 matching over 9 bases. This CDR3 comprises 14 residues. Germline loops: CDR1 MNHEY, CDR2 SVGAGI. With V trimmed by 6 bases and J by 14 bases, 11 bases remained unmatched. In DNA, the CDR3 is TGTGCCAGCAGACCGGGACAGGGTGGAACTGCCCTCCACTTT. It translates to CASRPGQGGTALHF.

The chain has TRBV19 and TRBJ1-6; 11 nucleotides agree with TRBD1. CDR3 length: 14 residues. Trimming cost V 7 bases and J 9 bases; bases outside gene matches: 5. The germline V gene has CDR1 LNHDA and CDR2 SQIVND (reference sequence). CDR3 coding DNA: TGTGCCAGTAAGCGGACAGGGGGCGGTTCACCCCTCCACTTT. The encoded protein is CASKRTGGGSPLHF.

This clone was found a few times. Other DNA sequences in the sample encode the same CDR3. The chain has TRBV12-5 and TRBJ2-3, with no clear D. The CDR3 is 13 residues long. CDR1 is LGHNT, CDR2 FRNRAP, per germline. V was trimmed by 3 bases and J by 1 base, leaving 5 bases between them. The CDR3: CASGFSGTDTQYF. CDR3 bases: TGTGCTAGTGGTTTTAGTGGCACAGATACGCAGTATTTT.

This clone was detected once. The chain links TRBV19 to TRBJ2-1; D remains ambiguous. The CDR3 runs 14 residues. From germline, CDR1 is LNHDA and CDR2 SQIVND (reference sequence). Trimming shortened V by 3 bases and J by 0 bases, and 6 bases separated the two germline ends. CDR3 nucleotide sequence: TGTGCCAGTAGTATTTCCAACTCCTACAATGAGCAGTTCTTC. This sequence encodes CASSISNSYNEQFF. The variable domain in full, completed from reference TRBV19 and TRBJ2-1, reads DGGITQSPKYLFRKEGQNVTLSCEQNLNHDAMYWYRQDPGQGLRLIYYSQIVNDFQKGDIAEGYSVSREKKESFPLTVTSAQKNPTAFYLCASSISNSYNEQFFGPGTRLTVL.

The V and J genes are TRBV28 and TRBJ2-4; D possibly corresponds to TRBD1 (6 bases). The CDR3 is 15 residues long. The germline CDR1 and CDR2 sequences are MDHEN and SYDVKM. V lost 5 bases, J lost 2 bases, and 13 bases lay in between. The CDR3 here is CASSPPTGPKNIQYF. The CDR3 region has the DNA TGTGCCAGCAGTCCCCCGACAGGCCCCAAAAACATTCAGTACTTC.

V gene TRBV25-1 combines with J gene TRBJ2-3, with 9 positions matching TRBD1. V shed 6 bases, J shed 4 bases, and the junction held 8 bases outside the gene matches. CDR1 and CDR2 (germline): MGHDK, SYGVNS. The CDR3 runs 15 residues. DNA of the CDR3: TGTGCCAGCAGCGACCCCGGGACAGGGCCAGATACGCAGTATTTT. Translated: CASSDPGTGPDTQYF. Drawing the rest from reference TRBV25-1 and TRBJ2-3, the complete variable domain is EADIYQTPRYLVIGTGKKITLECSQTMGHDKMYWYQQDPGMELHLIHYSYGVNSTEKGDLSSESTVSRIRTEHFPLTLESARPSHTSQYLCASSDPGTGPDTQYFGPGTRLTVL.

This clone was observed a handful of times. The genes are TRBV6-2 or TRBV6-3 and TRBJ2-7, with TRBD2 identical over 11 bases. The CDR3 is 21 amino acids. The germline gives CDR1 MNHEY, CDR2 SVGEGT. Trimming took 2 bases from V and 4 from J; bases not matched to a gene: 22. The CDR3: CASSYPTSGGLGALAPYEQYF. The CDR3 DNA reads TGTGCCAGCAGTTACCCCACTAGCGGGGGACTTGGAGCACTCGCCCCATACGAGCAGTACTTC.

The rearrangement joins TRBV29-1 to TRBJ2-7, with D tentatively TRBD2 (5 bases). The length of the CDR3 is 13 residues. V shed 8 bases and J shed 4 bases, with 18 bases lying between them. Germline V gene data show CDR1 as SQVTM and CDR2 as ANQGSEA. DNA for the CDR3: TGCAGCTATAGACGGGGAGTGTTTTACGAGCAGTACTTC. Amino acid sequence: CSYRRGVFYEQYF.

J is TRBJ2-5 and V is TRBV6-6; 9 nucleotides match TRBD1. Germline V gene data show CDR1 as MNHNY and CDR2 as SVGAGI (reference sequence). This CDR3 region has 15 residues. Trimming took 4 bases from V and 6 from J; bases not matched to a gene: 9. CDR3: CASSLRTGDSKTQYF. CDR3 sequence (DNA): TGTGCCAGCAGTTTACGGACAGGGGACTCGAAGACCCAGTACTTC.

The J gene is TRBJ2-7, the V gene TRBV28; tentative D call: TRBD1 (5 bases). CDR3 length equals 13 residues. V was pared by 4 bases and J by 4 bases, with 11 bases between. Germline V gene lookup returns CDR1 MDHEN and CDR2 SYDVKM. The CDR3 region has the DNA TGTGCCAGCAGTTCCCCGACAGCTTACGAGCAGTACTTC. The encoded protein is CASSSPTAYEQYF.

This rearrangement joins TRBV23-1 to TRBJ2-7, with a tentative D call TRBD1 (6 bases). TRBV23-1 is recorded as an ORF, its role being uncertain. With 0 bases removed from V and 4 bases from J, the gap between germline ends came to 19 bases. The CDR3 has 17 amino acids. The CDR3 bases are TGCGCCAGCAGTCAATCAGGCCCCAGTGGACAGACTTACGAGCAGTACTTC. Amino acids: CASSQSGPSGQTYEQYF.

Here the CDR3 reads CASSYSWTSGSGEQFF. The CDR3 bases are TGTGCCAGCAGTTACTCTTGGACTAGCGGGAGCGGGGAGCAGTTCTTC. The rearrangement joins TRBV6-5 to TRBJ2-1, with 13 bases matching TRBD2. The V and J ends lost 0 bases and 10 bases, in that order; junction bases with no gene match: 6. This CDR3 region has 16 residues. Germline V lookup: CDR1 MNHEY, CDR2 SVGAGI.

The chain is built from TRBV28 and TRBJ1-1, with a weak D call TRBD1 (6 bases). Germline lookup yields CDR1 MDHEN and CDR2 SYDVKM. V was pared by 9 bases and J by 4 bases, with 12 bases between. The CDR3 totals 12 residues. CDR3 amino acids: CASEGGVTEAFF. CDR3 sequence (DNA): TGTGCCAGTGAGGGGGGGGTCACTGAAGCTTTCTTT.

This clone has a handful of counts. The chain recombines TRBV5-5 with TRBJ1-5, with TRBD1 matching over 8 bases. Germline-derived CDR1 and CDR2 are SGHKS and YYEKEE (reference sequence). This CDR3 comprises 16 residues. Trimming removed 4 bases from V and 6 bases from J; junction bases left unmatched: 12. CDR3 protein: CASSLGKQGVGQPQHF. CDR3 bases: TGTGCCAGCAGCCTGGGCAAACAGGGGGTGGGTCAGCCCCAGCATTTT.

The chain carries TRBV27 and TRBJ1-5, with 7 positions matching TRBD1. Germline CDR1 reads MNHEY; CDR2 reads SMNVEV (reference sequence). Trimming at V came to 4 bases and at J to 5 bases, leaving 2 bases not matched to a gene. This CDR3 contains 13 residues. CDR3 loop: CASSSQGDQPQHF. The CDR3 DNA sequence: TGTGCCAGCAGTTCCCAGGGGGATCAGCCCCAGCATTTT.

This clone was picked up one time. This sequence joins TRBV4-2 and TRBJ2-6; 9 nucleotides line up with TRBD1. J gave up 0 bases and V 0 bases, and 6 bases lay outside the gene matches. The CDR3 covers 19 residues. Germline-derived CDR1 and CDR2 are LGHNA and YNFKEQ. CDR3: CASSQDLPGQGSGANVLTF. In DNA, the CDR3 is TGTGCCAGCAGCCAAGATCTGCCGGGACAGGGCTCTGGGGCCAACGTCCTGACTTTC.

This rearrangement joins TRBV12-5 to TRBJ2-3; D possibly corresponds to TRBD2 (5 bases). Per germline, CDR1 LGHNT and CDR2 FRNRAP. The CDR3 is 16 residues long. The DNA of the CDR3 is TGTGCCCAAGATAGGCTAGCCCTTAATAGCACAGATACGCAGTATTTT. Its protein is CAQDRLALNSTDTQYF.

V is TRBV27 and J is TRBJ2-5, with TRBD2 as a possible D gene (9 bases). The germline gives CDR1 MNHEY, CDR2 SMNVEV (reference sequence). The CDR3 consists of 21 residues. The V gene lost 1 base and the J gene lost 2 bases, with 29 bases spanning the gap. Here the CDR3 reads CASSLFSGGSGASGVQETQYF. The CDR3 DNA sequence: TGTGCCAGCAGTTTATTTTCAGGGGGCTCGGGGGCTAGCGGGGTACAAGAGACCCAGTACTTC.

Written as DNA, the CDR3 is TGTGCAAGTCGCCGGACAGGGTTTAATTCACCCCTCCACTTT. It translates to CASRRTGFNSPLHF. This rearrangement joins TRBV12-2 to TRBJ1-6; the D call of TRBD1 is as the table states it, not checked on the DNA. TRBV12-2 is an annotated pseudogene. The CDR3 is 14 amino acids.

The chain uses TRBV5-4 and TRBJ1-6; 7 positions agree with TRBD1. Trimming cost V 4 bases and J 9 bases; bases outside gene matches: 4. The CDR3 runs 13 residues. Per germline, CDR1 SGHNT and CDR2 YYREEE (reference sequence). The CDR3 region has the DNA TGTGCCAGCAGCCTAAGGACAGGTTCACCCCTCCACTTT. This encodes CASSLRTGSPLHF. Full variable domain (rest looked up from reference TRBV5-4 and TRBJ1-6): ETGVTQSPTHLIKTRGQQVTLRCSSQSGHNTVSWYQQALGQGPQFIFQYYREEENGRGNFPPRFSGLQFPNYSSELNVNALELDDSALYLCASSLRTGSPLHFGNGTRLTVT.

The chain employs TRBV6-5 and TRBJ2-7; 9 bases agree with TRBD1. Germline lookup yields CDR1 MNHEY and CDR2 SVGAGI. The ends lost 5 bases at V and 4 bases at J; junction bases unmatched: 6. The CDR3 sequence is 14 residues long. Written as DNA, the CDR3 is TGTGCCAGCAGTACCGGACAGGGGCAATACGAGCAGTACTTC. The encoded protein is CASSTGQGQYEQYF.

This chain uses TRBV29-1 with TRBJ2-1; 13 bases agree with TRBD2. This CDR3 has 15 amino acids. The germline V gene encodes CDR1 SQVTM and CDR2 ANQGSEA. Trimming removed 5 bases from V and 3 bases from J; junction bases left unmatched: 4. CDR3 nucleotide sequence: TGCAGCGTTTCCGGACTAGCGGGAGACTACAATGAGCAGTTCTTC. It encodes CSVSGLAGDYNEQFF.

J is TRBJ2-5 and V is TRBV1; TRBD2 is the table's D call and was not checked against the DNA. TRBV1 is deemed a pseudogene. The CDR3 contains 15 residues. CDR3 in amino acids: CTSSPAREREKTQYF. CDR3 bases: TGCACCAGCAGCCCGGCTCGGGAGCGGGAGAAGACCCAGTACTTC.